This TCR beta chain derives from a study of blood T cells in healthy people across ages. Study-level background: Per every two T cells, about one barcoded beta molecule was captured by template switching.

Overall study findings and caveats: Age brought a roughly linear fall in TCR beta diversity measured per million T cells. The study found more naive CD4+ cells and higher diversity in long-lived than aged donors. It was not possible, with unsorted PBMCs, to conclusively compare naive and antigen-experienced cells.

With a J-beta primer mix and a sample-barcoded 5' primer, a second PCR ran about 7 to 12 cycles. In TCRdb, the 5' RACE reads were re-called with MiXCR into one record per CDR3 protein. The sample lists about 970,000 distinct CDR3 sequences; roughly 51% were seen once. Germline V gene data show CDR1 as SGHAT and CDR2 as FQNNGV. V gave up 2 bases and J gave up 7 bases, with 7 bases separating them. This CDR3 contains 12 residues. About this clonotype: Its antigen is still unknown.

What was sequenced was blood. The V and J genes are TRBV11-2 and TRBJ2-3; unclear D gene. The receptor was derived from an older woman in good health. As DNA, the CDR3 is TGTGCCAGCAGCTTATCATCAAATACGCAGTATTTT. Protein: CASSLSSNTQYF. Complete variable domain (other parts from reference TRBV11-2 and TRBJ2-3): EAGVAQSPRYKIIEKRQSVAFWCNPISGHATLYWYQQILGQGPKLLIQFQNNGVVDDSQLPKDRFSAERLKGVDSTLKIQPAKLEDSAVYLCASSLSSNTQYFGPGTRLTVL.